This T cell receptor (beta chain) was documented in a study of OX40 agonist ivuxolimab in advanced cancers. Study context: Patients' therapy was ivuxolimab, an antibody that acts as an agonist of OX40 (CD134). Averaging roughly 60 years in age, with a range of about 23 to 90, the cohort was approximately 84% male.

Measured with immunoSEQ multiplex PCR; TCRdb has only the in-frame clones, and not every one. The repertoire has approximately 69,000 clones, roughly 84% of them found once; the top ten carry about 7.4%. This clone was counted once. Its matching antigen is unknown. Points from the study as a whole: Expanded clones tended on average to be more numerous among CD8+ T cells than CD4+.

Blood got drawn at baseline, again on cycle 4 day 1, and then on cycle 7 day 1. V shed 0 bases, J shed 2 bases, and the junction held 0 bases outside the gene matches. This CDR3 has 15 amino acids. CDR1 ENHRY and CDR2 SYGVKD come from the germline V gene. The receptor's source is an adult with an advanced solid tumor such as melanoma, head and neck, liver or kidney cancer. The chain joins TRBV10-3 to TRBJ1-3; TRBD1 matches 8 bases. The source was CD4+ or CD8+ T cells sorted from blood, collected in a trial of the OX40 agonist ivuxolimab. In DNA, the CDR3 is TGTGCCATCAGTGAGTCACAGGGGGCTGGAAACACCATATATTTT. Amino acid sequence: CAISESQGAGNTIYF.